The rows below give T cell receptor beta chains drawn from one sample of a study of blood T cell repertoires in COVID-19. Clones were read by immunoSEQ multiplex PCR, and TCRdb kept only the in-frame ones, dropping some. Of around 72,000 clones in the sample, roughly 76% were seen once. The sequenced sample was peripheral blood. Receptors were obtained from a woman aged 70 to 79 with acute or convalescent COVID-19. Both conserved end residues are part of each CDR3. The D gene is left open where the match is weak. For some rows the clone size is stated as once, few or many, or as a class when expanded; others skip it.

once | TRBJ2-1 | TRBV25-1 | NA | TGTGCCAGCAGTGACCTAAATGAGGATGAGCAGTTCTTC | CASSDLNEDEQFF
NA | TRBJ1-4 | TRBV28 | NA | TGTGCCAGCCGACGACGAGAAAGGGGTCCAACTAATGAAAAACTGTTTTTT | CASRRRERGPTNEKLFF
NA | TRBJ2-5 | TRBV19 | TRBD2 | TGTGCCAGTAGTATGCAAACCCCCCGGGCGGGAGGGCCTCACTTC | CASSMQTPRAGGPHF
NA | TRBJ2-2 | TRBV5-1 | TRBD2 | TGCGCCAGCAGAGTAGGTGCGGGAGATCCCGGGGAGCTGTTTTTT | CASRVGAGDPGELFF
once | TRBJ1-2 | TRBV9 | NA | TGTGCCAGCAGCGTAGATAAGGCAGGGACAAACTATGGCTACACCTTC | CASSVDKAGTNYGYTF
NA | TRBJ2-5 | TRBV5-1 | TRBD1 | TGCGCCAGCAGCTTGGAGGGGGCAAAGACCCAGTACTTC | CASSLEGAKTQYF
NA | TRBJ2-7 | TRBV3-1/TRBV3-2 | TRBD2 | TGTGCCAGCAGCCGAGCGGGGACTTCCTACGAGCAGTACTTC | CASSRAGTSYEQYF
NA | TRBJ2-7 | TRBV5-1 | TRBD2 | TGCGCCAGCAGCCACTTCGGACTAGCGGGTTCCTACGAGCAGTACTTC | CASSHFGLAGSYEQYF
NA | TRBJ1-5 | TRBV7-2 | TRBD1 | TGTGCCAGCAGCAGAGGGCAGGGGGAGGTCTCGCCCCAGCATTTT | CASSRGQGEVSPQHF
NA | TRBJ2-1 | TRBV21-1 | NA | TGTGCCAGCAGCAAGGGGAAGGGGCTAGCGGGTCCGGCTGGGAACAATGAGCAGTTCTTC | CASSKGKGLAGPAGNNEQFF
NA | TRBJ1-5 | TRBV28 | NA | TGTGCCAGCAGCCGGGGAGGGATGAATCAGCCCCAGCATTTT | CASSRGGMNQPQHF
NA | TRBJ1-5 | TRBV19 | NA | TGTGCCAGTAGTAGGATCGAGGGCGGTCAGCCCCAGCATTTT | CASSRIEGGQPQHF
NA | TRBJ2-6 | TRBV27 | TRBD2 | TGTGCCAGCTGGGGCTGGAGTGGGGAGGGGGGGGCCAACGTCCTGACTTTC | CASWGWSGEGGANVLTF
NA | TRBJ2-7 | TRBV7-2 | TRBD2 | TGTGCCAGCAGGCGGACTAGCGGGAGTGTCTACGAGCAGTACTTC | CASRRTSGSVYEQYF
NA | TRBJ2-5 | TRBV3-1/TRBV3-2 | NA | TGTGCCAGCAGCCAAGGTACACAGGGCCTGGTAGAGACCCAGTACTTC | CASSQGTQGLVETQYF
NA | TRBJ2-3 | TRBV4-2 | TRBD2 | TGTGCCAGCAGCCAAGAACTGGGGACTAGTACAGATACGCAGTATTTT | CASSQELGTSTDTQYF
NA | TRBJ2-7 | TRBV12-3/TRBV12-4 | NA | TGTGCCAGCAGGGCCCGGCGAACCGGGGAGCAGTACTTC | CASRARRTGEQYF
NA | TRBJ1-2 | TRBV7-9 | NA | TGTGCCAGCAGCTCCCGGGTTGTACGGGGCTACACCTTC | CASSSRVVRGYTF
NA | TRBJ2-1 | TRBV4-1 | TRBD1 | TGCGCCAGCAGCCAGCACAGGGGGCCTGGCTCCTACAATGAGCAGTTCTTC | CASSQHRGPGSYNEQFF
NA | TRBJ1-5 | TRBV4-1 | NA | TGCGCCAGCAGCCAAGGTTATAGCAATCAGCCCCAGCATTTT | CASSQGYSNQPQHF
NA | TRBJ2-3 | TRBV5-1 | TRBD2 | TGCGCCAGCAGCTCCGGGAGGGCCGGAGAAGATACGCAGTATTTT | CASSSGRAGEDTQYF
NA | TRBJ1-5 | TRBV28 | TRBD1 | TGTGCCAGCAGTCCCGGGACAGGGGGTATCTATCAGCCCCAGCATTTT | CASSPGTGGIYQPQHF
NA | TRBJ2-6 | TRBV18 | NA | TGTGCCAGCTCACCAGCGAGCTCTGGGGCCAACGTCCTGACTTTC | CASSPASSGANVLTF
NA | TRBJ1-5 | TRBV6-4 | TRBD1 | TGTGCCAGCAGTGACCCGAACCATTGGACAGGGGGCCAGCCCCAGCATTTT | CASSDPNHWTGGQPQHF
NA | TRBJ2-1 | TRBV10-2 | TRBD2 | TGCGCCAGCAGTGACTTCGGGAGGGCCAAGAATGAGCAGTTCTTC | CASSDFGRAKNEQFF
NA | TRBJ2-6 | TRBV2 | TRBD2 | TGTGCCAGCGGAGGGACTAGCTTTTTCTCTGGGGCCAACGTCCTGACTTTC | CASGGTSFFSGANVLTF
NA | TRBJ1-1 | TRBV4-2 | NA | TGTGCCAGCAGCCAAGATCCGGGACATAAGAACACTGAAGCTTTCTTT | CASSQDPGHKNTEAFF
once | TRBJ1-4 | TRBV6-6 | NA | TGTGCCAGCAGCCCCTCGAAAGTAGAGGAAAAACTGTTTTTT | CASSPSKVEEKLFF
NA | TRBJ1-1 | TRBV9 | TRBD1 | TGTGCCAGCAGCGTAGCAGGGGGTGGAACTGAAGCTTTCTTT | CASSVAGGGTEAFF
NA | TRBJ2-5 | TRBV11-3 | NA | TGTGCCAGCAGCTTCGTTCCGGAGACCCAGTACTTC | CASSFVPETQYF
NA | TRBJ1-2 | TRBV5-1 | NA | TGCGCCAGCAGCTCCACAGGGCGGGCGGATTATGGCTACACCTTC | CASSSTGRADYGYTF
NA | TRBJ2-7 | TRBV3-1/TRBV3-2 | NA | TGTGCCAGCAGCCAACTCTCCGGGAACTACGAGCAGTACTTC | CASSQLSGNYEQYF
NA | TRBJ2-7 | TRBV5-6 | NA | TGTGCCAGCAGCTTGGTGGCAGGAGGCTACGAGCAGTACTTC | CASSLVAGGYEQYF